These T cell receptor beta chains were read from a single sample in a study of blood T cells in healthy people across ages. From the 5' RACE reads, TCRdb called clonotypes with MiXCR, one entry per CDR3 protein. The table records approximately 800,000 distinct CDR3 sequences, 25% to 30% of them present only once. These data were also reused for a study on T cells of mothers and their children.

Sequenced: blood. The receptors originated from a boy aged 5-17 years in good health. Each CDR3 is given with its conserved first and last residue.

j_call: TRBJ2-3; v_call: TRBV7-7; cdr3_aa: CASSAGLMGTDTQYF
j_call: TRBJ1-6; v_call: TRBV3-1; cdr3_aa: CASSPQGLGGPLHF
j_call: NA; v_call: TRBV2; cdr3_aa: CASSDPVGLAGGLEQFF
j_call: TRBJ2-4; v_call: TRBV30; cdr3_aa: CAWTAKNIQYF
j_call: TRBJ1-1; v_call: TRBV5-1; cdr3_aa: CASSSRTGINTEAFF
j_call: TRBJ2-7; v_call: TRBV12-3/TRBV12-4; cdr3_aa: CASSLTDSYEQYF
j_call: TRBJ2-1; v_call: TRBV4-2; cdr3_aa: CASSQDRGKSEQFF
j_call: TRBJ1-4; v_call: TRBV12-5; cdr3_aa: CASGLEGAANEKLFF
j_call: TRBJ2-5; v_call: TRBV7-2; cdr3_aa: CASSKGQGPLGAQYF
j_call: NA; v_call: TRBV3-1; cdr3_aa: CASSQDNGGYEQYF
j_call: TRBJ2-7; v_call: TRBV29-1; cdr3_aa: CSAGGQPNYEQYF
j_call: TRBJ2-7; v_call: TRBV9; cdr3_aa: CASSSGPLGYEQYF
j_call: TRBJ2-5; v_call: TRBV4-1; cdr3_aa: CASSQDSIGGFTGEQETQYF
j_call: TRBJ1-3; v_call: TRBV15; cdr3_aa: CATSAWGSGNTIYF
j_call: TRBJ2-5; v_call: TRBV7-8; cdr3_aa: CASREGSQETQYF
j_call: TRBJ1-2; v_call: TRBV20-1; cdr3_aa: CSAGDTETNYGYTF
j_call: TRBJ2-1; v_call: TRBV5-1; cdr3_aa: CASSLDLAGDNEQFF
j_call: TRBJ2-3; v_call: TRBV12-3/TRBV12-4; cdr3_aa: CASSPGLAGGAQYF
j_call: TRBJ2-7; v_call: TRBV3-1; cdr3_aa: CASSPIRGHYEQYF
j_call: TRBJ2-7; v_call: TRBV29-1; cdr3_aa: CSVAEDSYAQYF
j_call: TRBJ1-1; v_call: TRBV10-3; cdr3_aa: CATSDRGNTEAFF
j_call: TRBJ2-5; v_call: TRBV12-5; cdr3_aa: CASGPPNRGGMETQYF
j_call: TRBJ2-3; v_call: TRBV20-1; cdr3_aa: CSASRAGGRYTDTQYF
j_call: TRBJ2-6; v_call: TRBV28; cdr3_aa: CASNLGGGANVLTF
j_call: TRBJ2-4; v_call: TRBV12-3/TRBV12-4; cdr3_aa: CASSIQDKNIQYF
j_call: TRBJ2-5; v_call: TRBV11-2; cdr3_aa: CASSLDLSGAGVLETQYF
j_call: TRBJ2-1; v_call: TRBV5-1; cdr3_aa: CASSYGLGDDEQFF
j_call: TRBJ2-7; v_call: TRBV5-4; cdr3_aa: CASSSGTQSSYEQYF
j_call: TRBJ2-5; v_call: TRBV6-6; cdr3_aa: CASSYKTPGETQYF
j_call: TRBJ1-4; v_call: TRBV5-1; cdr3_aa: CASSLAPGSEKLFF
j_call: NA; v_call: TRBV20-1; cdr3_aa: CSARDGARERAYEQYF
j_call: TRBJ2-7; v_call: TRBV10-3; cdr3_aa: CAAGGNYEQYF
j_call: TRBJ2-2; v_call: TRBV20-1; cdr3_aa: CSAGLAGANTGELFF
j_call: TRBJ1-6; v_call: TRBV12-3/TRBV12-4; cdr3_aa: CASSLPVSGAYNSPLHF
j_call: TRBJ1-1; v_call: TRBV5-1; cdr3_aa: CASSLVDSHTEAFF
j_call: TRBJ2-3; v_call: TRBV7-9; cdr3_aa: CASSFLGGSQDTQYF
j_call: TRBJ2-7; v_call: TRBV12-3/TRBV12-4; cdr3_aa: CASSPQGTVSYEQYF
j_call: TRBJ1-2; v_call: TRBV27; cdr3_aa: CASSLSGQNYGYTF
j_call: TRBJ2-7; v_call: TRBV7-2; cdr3_aa: CASSSGGGSGHISEQYF
j_call: TRBJ1-2; v_call: TRBV30; cdr3_aa: CAWSQHQGGYGYTF
j_call: TRBJ1-3; v_call: TRBV7-9; cdr3_aa: CASSGFRGTGNTIYF
j_call: TRBJ2-7; v_call: TRBV5-5; cdr3_aa: CASSLVQVNSYEQYF
j_call: TRBJ2-1; v_call: TRBV24-1; cdr3_aa: CATSLGLTGEQFF
j_call: TRBJ2-7; v_call: TRBV11-2; cdr3_aa: CASRQGVMGDQYF
j_call: TRBJ2-3; v_call: TRBV20-1; cdr3_aa: CSASRASGGYTDTQYF
j_call: TRBJ2-5; v_call: TRBV6-4; cdr3_aa: CASSDFDGYQETQYF
j_call: TRBJ1-4; v_call: TRBV20-1; cdr3_aa: CSAGVRVGNEKLFF
j_call: NA; v_call: TRBV7-2; cdr3_aa: CASSTRGVSKETQYF
j_call: TRBJ2-4; v_call: TRBV12-3/TRBV12-4; cdr3_aa: CASSPLKSKNIQYF
j_call: TRBJ2-7; v_call: TRBV30; cdr3_aa: CASGQGTEQYF
j_call: TRBJ1-4; v_call: TRBV5-1; cdr3_aa: CASSSTGQDGKLFF
j_call: TRBJ1-3; v_call: TRBV12-3/TRBV12-4; cdr3_aa: CASTRWGSGNTIYF
j_call: TRBJ2-3; v_call: TRBV27; cdr3_aa: CACSLRPLGDTQYF
j_call: TRBJ1-4; v_call: TRBV7-2; cdr3_aa: CASSLAQGREKLFF
j_call: TRBJ1-2; v_call: TRBV25-1; cdr3_aa: CASSESTGQNGYTF
j_call: TRBJ1-2; v_call: TRBV21-1; cdr3_aa: CASSKGADGGGYTF
j_call: TRBJ1-1; v_call: TRBV4-2; cdr3_aa: CASSQESGLLNTEAFF
j_call: TRBJ1-4; v_call: TRBV27; cdr3_aa: CASSLSGRGKLFF
j_call: TRBJ2-5; v_call: TRBV7-2; cdr3_aa: CASSRAGTSGETQYF